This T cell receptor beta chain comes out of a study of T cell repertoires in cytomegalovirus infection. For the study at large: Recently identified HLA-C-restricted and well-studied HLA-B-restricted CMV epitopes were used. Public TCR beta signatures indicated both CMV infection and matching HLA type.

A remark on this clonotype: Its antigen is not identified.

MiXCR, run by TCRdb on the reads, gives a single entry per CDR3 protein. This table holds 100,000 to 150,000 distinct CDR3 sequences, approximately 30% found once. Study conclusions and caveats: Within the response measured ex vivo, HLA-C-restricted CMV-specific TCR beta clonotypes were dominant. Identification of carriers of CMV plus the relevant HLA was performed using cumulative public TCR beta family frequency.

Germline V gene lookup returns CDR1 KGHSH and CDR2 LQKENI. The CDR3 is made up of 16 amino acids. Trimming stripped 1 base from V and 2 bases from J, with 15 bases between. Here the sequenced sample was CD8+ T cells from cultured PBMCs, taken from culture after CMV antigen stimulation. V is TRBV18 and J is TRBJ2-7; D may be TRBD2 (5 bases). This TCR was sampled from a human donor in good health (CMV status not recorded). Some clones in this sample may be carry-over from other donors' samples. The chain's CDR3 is CASSPRTSGSTYEQYF. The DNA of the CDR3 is TGTGCCAGCTCACCACGTACGTCGGGATCCACCTACGAGCAGTACTTC.